These T cell receptor beta chains were read from a single sample in a study of CD8+ T cells in alopecia areata. The assay was immunoSEQ multiplex PCR, and TCRdb's table has in-frame clones only and misses some. The sample lists approximately 170,000 clones; around three fifths were seen once. Material: CD4+ T cells sorted from blood, obtained at week 24, from a patient treated with tofacitinib. The receptors here all came from a human donor with alopecia areata. The CDR3 runs from the conserved cysteine through the conserved F or W. D genes are given only for firm matches. Some rows have no size entry. The others give once, few or many, or a class for an expanded clone.

v_gene	d_gene	j_gene	abundance	CDR3aa	CDR3nt
TRBV2	.	TRBJ1-5	few	CASSERRGDQPQHF	TGTGCCAGCAGTGAGAGGAGGGGAGATCAGCCCCAGCATTTT
TRBV27	.	TRBJ2-7	few	CASNRGREQYF	TGTGCCAGCAACCGGGGGCGCGAGCAGTACTTC
TRBV15	TRBD1	TRBJ2-1	.	CATSSRDRGREQFF	TGTGCCACCAGCAGCCGGGACAGGGGGCGCGAGCAGTTCTTC
TRBV18	TRBD1	TRBJ1-1	.	CASSPGQENTEAFF	TGTGCCAGCTCACCGGGACAGGAAAACACTGAAGCTTTCTTT
TRBV7-9	.	TRBJ1-5	.	CASSLGGDFQPQHF	TGTGCCAGCAGCTTAGGTGGGGATTTTCAGCCCCAGCATTTT
TRBV9	.	TRBJ2-5	few	CASSRRDYQETQYF	TGTGCCAGCAGTAGACGGGACTACCAAGAGACCCAGTACTTC
TRBV4-1	TRBD1	TRBJ2-2	.	CASSQPGTGTGELFF	TGCGCCAGCAGCCAACCCGGGACAGGGACCGGGGAGCTGTTTTTT
TRBV6-5	.	TRBJ2-5	.	CASSRKVGPQETQYF	TGTGCCAGCAGTCGGAAGGTGGGCCCGCAAGAGACCCAGTACTTC
TRBV2	.	TRBJ1-5	.	CASSAQGADQPQHF	TGTGCCAGCAGCGCACAGGGCGCCGATCAGCCCCAGCATTTT
TRBV5-6	.	TRBJ2-3	.	CASSPGTTRDTQYF	TGTGCCAGCAGCCCCGGGACCACCCGAGATACGCAGTATTTT
TRBV4-1	TRBD1	TRBJ1-1	.	CASSQDRQGANTEAFF	TGCGCCAGCAGCCAAGACAGACAGGGGGCTAACACTGAAGCTTTCTTT
TRBV5-1	.	TRBJ2-5	few	CASSLGGPETQYF	TGCGCCAGCAGCTTGGGGGGGCCGGAGACCCAGTACTTC
TRBV28	.	TRBJ2-5	few	CATCKGRQETQYF	TGTGCCACCTGTAAGGGGCGGCAAGAGACCCAGTACTTC
TRBV5-1	TRBD2	TRBJ2-7	.	CASSLLAGGYEQYF	TGCGCCAGCAGCTTACTAGCGGGGGGCTACGAGCAGTACTTC
TRBV30	.	TRBJ1-6	.	CAWSYQRKGNSPLHF	TGTGCCTGGAGTTACCAGCGAAAGGGGAATTCACCCCTCCACTTT
TRBV29-1	.	TRBJ2-7	.	CSVDLNPASSYEQYF	TGCAGCGTCGACCTAAATCCCGCGAGCTCCTACGAGCAGTACTTC
TRBV2	.	TRBJ1-2	.	CASSEGYGYTF	TGTGCCAGCAGTGAAGGCTATGGCTACACCTTC
TRBV25-1	TRBD1	TRBJ1-2	once	CASSATTGQMDYTF	TGTGCCAGCAGTGCGACAACGGGACAGATGGACTACACCTTC
TRBV6-5	.	TRBJ1-1	.	CASSGLNEAFF	TGTGCCAGCAGCGGACTGAATGAAGCTTTCTTT
TRBV14	TRBD2	TRBJ2-1	.	CASSRGLAGAYNEQFF	TGTGCCAGCAGCCGAGGACTAGCGGGGGCATACAATGAGCAGTTCTTC
TRBV7-9	TRBD1	TRBJ2-1	.	CASSFRDRIYNEQFF	TGTGCCAGCAGCTTCCGGGACAGGATATACAATGAGCAGTTCTTC
TRBV7-2	.	TRBJ2-7	.	CASSTGGTGGEQYF	TGTGCCAGCAGCACCGGAGGAACAGGCGGCGAGCAGTACTTC
TRBV7-2	.	TRBJ2-5	.	CASSSQQGWEETQYF	TGTGCCAGCAGCTCTCAACAGGGTTGGGAAGAGACCCAGTACTTC
TRBV7-6	.	TRBJ2-1	.	CASSLSRAEQFF	TGTGCCAGCAGCCTTTCCAGGGCGGAGCAGTTCTTC
TRBV19	.	TRBJ2-3	few	CASRPGQWSDTQYF	TGTGCCAGTAGACCGGGACAATGGTCAGATACGCAGTATTTT
TRBV4-2	.	TRBJ2-3	.	CASSQDRGTDTQYF	TGTGCCAGCAGCCAAGACCGGGGGACAGATACGCAGTATTTT
TRBV5-1	TRBD1	TRBJ1-1	.	CASSLQDRGLTEAFF	TGCGCCAGCAGCTTGCAGGACAGGGGGCTAACTGAAGCTTTCTTT
TRBV29-1	.	TRBJ2-1	few	CSVDRGHSKYNEQFF	TGCAGCGTTGATCGAGGACATTCGAAGTACAATGAGCAGTTCTTC
TRBV7-2	.	TRBJ1-2	.	CASSLNREWDGYTF	TGTGCCAGCAGCTTGAACAGGGAATGGGATGGCTACACCTTC
TRBV5-6	.	TRBJ2-7	.	CASSLTGQGVVYEQYF	TGTGCCAGCAGCTTGACAGGGCAGGGAGTTGTCTACGAGCAGTACTTC
TRBV9	TRBD1	TRBJ1-6	few	CASGDRIQGADSPLHF	TGTGCCAGCGGCGATCGGATTCAGGGGGCGGATTCACCCCTCCACTTT
TRBV20-1	.	TRBJ1-2	once	CSASDGGYTF	TGCAGTGCTAGCGACGGGGGCTACACCTTC
TRBV29-1	.	TRBJ2-3	.	CSVEGKLTDTQYF	TGCAGCGTTGAGGGTAAACTCACAGATACGCAGTATTTT
TRBV10-3	TRBD1	TRBJ1-4	.	CATRPNDRATNEKLFF	TGTGCCACCCGGCCCAACGACAGGGCAACTAATGAAAAACTGTTTTTT
TRBV4-2	.	TRBJ2-7	.	CASSQDLLGYEQYF	TGTGCCAGCAGCCAAGATTTGTTAGGTTACGAGCAGTACTTC
TRBV29-1	TRBD2	TRBJ2-7	.	CSVGAGVSGASHEQYF	TGCAGCGTTGGGGCAGGGGTTAGCGGGGCCTCCCACGAGCAGTACTTC
TRBV30	.	TRBJ2-7	.	CAWSVRVGSYEQYF	TGTGCCTGGAGTGTACGGGTCGGCTCCTACGAGCAGTACTTC
TRBV5-1	.	TRBJ2-7	few	CASSLEQGYEQYF	TGCGCCAGCAGCTTGGAACAGGGATACGAGCAGTACTTC
TRBV2	.	TRBJ1-1	few	CASYIWNTEAFF	TGTGCCAGCTATATTTGGAACACTGAAGCTTTCTTT
TRBV29-1	.	TRBJ1-2	.	CSVESQRSGYTF	TGCAGCGTTGAATCCCAGAGGAGTGGCTACACCTTC
TRBV11-2	.	TRBJ2-5	.	CASSSPLGGQETQYF	TGTGCCAGCAGCTCGCCGCTGGGGGGTCAAGAGACCCAGTACTTC
TRBV29-1	TRBD1	TRBJ2-3	.	CSVGQGGDTQYF	TGCAGCGTGGGACAGGGAGGCGATACGCAGTATTTT
TRBV2	TRBD2	TRBJ2-2	.	CASSGGLAGTGELFF	TGTGCCAGCAGCGGGGGACTAGCGGGGACCGGGGAGCTGTTTTTT
TRBV11-2	.	TRBJ1-5	.	CASSLGGPQPQHF	TGTGCCAGCAGTCTGGGGGGGCCTCAGCCCCAGCATTTT
TRBV5-1	TRBD1	TRBJ1-2	.	CASSLEGGSTNYGYTF	TGCGCCAGCAGCTTGGAAGGGGGCTCTACTAACTATGGCTACACCTTC
TRBV14	.	TRBJ2-5	once	CASSQMEETQYF	TGTGCCAGCAGCCAAATGGAAGAGACCCAGTACTTC
TRBV2	TRBD1	TRBJ1-2	few	CASSRGQGSYGYTF	TGTGCCAGCAGTCGGGGACAGGGCTCCTATGGCTACACCTTC
TRBV5-1	.	TRBJ2-3	few	CASSLEGAQYF	TGCGCCAGCAGCTTGGAAGGGGCGCAGTATTTT